This T cell receptor (beta chain) was recovered during a study of identical twins. Overall study findings and caveats: In cord blood, abundant beta clonotypes had fewer insertions; memory showed no trend.

The V segment lost 5 bases and the J segment 9 bases; nucleotides outside the gene matches: 13. This CDR3 region has 16 residues. Germline loops: CDR1 DFQATT, CDR2 SNEGSKA (reference sequence). Template switching added a universal primer site; cDNA carried unique molecular identifiers. Using its own MiXCR run on the 5' RACE reads, TCRdb lists one record per CDR3 protein. The sample has 600,000 to 850,000 distinct CDR3 sequences; about 20% are singletons. Regarding this clonotype: The antigen is unknown.

These sequences were also reported in another study, on T cells expressing NK-cell markers. From that study: Sorted CD3+CD56+NKG2C+, CD3+CD56+NKG2C- and CD3+CD56-NKG2C+ T-cell subsets were beta-chain profiled. For five or six donors, the dominant NKG2C+ clonotypes made up about 1.0-8% of their CD8+ T cells.

This TCR came from a woman younger than 30 in good health. Material: PBMCs. The gene calls are TRBV20-1 and TRBJ2-1; 13 positions agree with TRBD2. CDR3 loop: CSAPEGLAGFPTEQFF. The CDR3, as DNA: TGCAGTGCTCCCGAGGGACTAGCGGGGTTCCCCACTGAGCAGTTCTTC.